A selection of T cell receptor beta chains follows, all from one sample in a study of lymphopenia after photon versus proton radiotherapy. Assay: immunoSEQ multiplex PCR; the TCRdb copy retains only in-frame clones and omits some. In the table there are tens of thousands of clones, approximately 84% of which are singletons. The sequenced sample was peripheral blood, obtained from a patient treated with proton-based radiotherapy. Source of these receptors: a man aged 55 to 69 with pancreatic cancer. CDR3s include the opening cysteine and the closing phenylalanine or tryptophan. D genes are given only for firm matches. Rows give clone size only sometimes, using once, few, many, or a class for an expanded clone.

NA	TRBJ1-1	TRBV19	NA	TGTGCCATCGCGGGGGGAGAGGGAAAGGCGAACACTGAAGCTTTCTTT	CAIAGGEGKANTEAFF
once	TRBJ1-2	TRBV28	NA	TGTGCCAGCAGTTGGCCTTGGGGGGGCGCAGATGGCTACACCTTC	CASSWPWGGADGYTF
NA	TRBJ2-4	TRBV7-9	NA	TGTGCCAGCAGCTTAAACAGTTTTGACAACATTCAGTACTTC	CASSLNSFDNIQYF
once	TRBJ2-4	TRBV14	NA	TGTGCCAGCAGCCCCAACTACCGGGAGCGTTTCCAAAACATTCAGTACTTC	CASSPNYRERFQNIQYF
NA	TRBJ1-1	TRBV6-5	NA	TGTGCCAGCAGAACGGGAATGAACACTGAAGCTTTCTTT	CASRTGMNTEAFF
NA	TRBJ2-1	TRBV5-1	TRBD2	TGCGCCAGCAGCTTGGGAGCGGGAGGGGCCTACAATGAGCAGTTCTTC	CASSLGAGGAYNEQFF
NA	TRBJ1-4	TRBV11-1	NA	TGTGCCAGCAGCCTATCCACCAGGTCGGCTAATGAAAAACTGTTTTTT	CASSLSTRSANEKLFF
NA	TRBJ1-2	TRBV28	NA	TGTGCCAGCAAGGAGACAGGCACTACTGGTGGCTACACCTTC	CASKETGTTGGYTF
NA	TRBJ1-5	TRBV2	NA	TGTGCCAGCAGTGAAGCGCGAGGAGGGGGGCAGCCCCAGCATTTT	CASSEARGGGQPQHF
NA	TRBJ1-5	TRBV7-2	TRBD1	TGTGCCAGCAGCTTAGGCAGGGGGAATCAGCCCCAGCATTTT	CASSLGRGNQPQHF
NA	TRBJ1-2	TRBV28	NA	TGTGCCAGCAGTTCACGGTATGGCTACACCTTC	CASSSRYGYTF
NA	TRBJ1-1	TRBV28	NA	TGTGCCAGCAGTTTACCCGGGGCCATGAACACTGAAGCTTTCTTT	CASSLPGAMNTEAFF
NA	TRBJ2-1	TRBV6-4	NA	TGTGCCAGCAGTGACCTGAGGGGACCGCAGTTCTTC	CASSDLRGPQFF
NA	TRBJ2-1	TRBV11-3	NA	TGTGCCAGCAGCTTAGAGTCGTGGGGGGAGCAGTTCTTC	CASSLESWGEQFF
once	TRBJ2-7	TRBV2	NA	TGTGCCAGCAGCCCCCGAGGTTACGAGCAGTACTTC	CASSPRGYEQYF
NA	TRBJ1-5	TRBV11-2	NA	TGTGCCAGCAGCCTGGGGACTATTAGCAATCAGCCCCAGCATTTT	CASSLGTISNQPQHF
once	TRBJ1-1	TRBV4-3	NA	TGCGCCAGCAGCCAAGGGGCCAACACTGAAGCTTTCTTT	CASSQGANTEAFF
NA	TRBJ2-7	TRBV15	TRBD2	TGTGCCACCAGCAGAGATGGGGAGGGCTACGAGCAGTACTTC	CATSRDGEGYEQYF
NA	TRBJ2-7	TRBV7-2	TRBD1	TGTGCCAGCAGCTTGTACCGGGACAGGGGCGGACAGTACTTC	CASSLYRDRGGQYF
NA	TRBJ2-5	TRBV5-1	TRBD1	TGCGCCAGCAGCTTGGGGGACAGATCCCAAGAGACCCAGTACTTC	CASSLGDRSQETQYF
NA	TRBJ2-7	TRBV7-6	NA	TGTGCCAGCAGCTCCGGTACTTCCTACGAGCAGTACTTC	CASSSGTSYEQYF
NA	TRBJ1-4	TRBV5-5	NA	TGTGCCAGCAGCTTACCCAGAAGCAATGAAAAACTGTTTTTT	CASSLPRSNEKLFF
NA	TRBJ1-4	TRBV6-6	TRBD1	TGTGCCAGCATGGGACAGGGCGCTGAAAAACTGTTTTTT	CASMGQGAEKLFF
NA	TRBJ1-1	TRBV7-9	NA	TGTGCCAGCAGCTTACCCGTCCTGAGGGGGTTGAACACTGAAGCTTTCTTT	CASSLPVLRGLNTEAFF
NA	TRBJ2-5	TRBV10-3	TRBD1	TGTGCCATCAGCACAGGGGAGGAGACCCAGTACTTC	CAISTGEETQYF
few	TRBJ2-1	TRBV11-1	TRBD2	TGTGCCAGCAGCTTACTATCGGGAGGGCAGTATGAGCAGTTCTTC	CASSLLSGGQYEQFF
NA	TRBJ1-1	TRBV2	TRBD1	TGTGCCAGCAGTGAAGTTGAGGGAAGACAGGGCCCTATCGACACTGAAGCTTTCTTT	CASSEVEGRQGPIDTEAFF
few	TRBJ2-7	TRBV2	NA	TGTGCCAGCAGTGGGGTCAGGGTGGGCTACGAGCAGTACTTC	CASSGVRVGYEQYF
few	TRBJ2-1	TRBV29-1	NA	TGCAGCGTTCGATTGGGGGCTGTAGGTGAGCAGTTCTTC	CSVRLGAVGEQFF
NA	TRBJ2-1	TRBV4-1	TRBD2	TGCGCCAGCAGCCAAGGTCAGGGACTAGCGGGGGTTGAGCAGTTCTTC	CASSQGQGLAGVEQFF
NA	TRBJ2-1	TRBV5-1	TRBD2	TGCGCCAGCAGCCAGACTAGCGGGGCCTACAATGAGCAGTTCTTC	CASSQTSGAYNEQFF
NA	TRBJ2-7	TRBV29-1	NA	TGCAGCGTTGGTGGCTCCTACGAGCAGTACTTC	CSVGGSYEQYF
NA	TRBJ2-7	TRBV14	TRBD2	TGTGCCAGCAGCCGGACTAGGGACTCCTACGAGCAGTACTTC	CASSRTRDSYEQYF
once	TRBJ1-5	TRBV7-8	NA	TGTGCCAGCAGCTTCCGGGGTTGGAACCTCGGGCATTGTTTT	CASSFRGWNLGHCF
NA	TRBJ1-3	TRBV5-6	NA	TGTGCCAGCAGCCCGAGTAGGGCGAGGGCTCTTGGGAGCACCATATATTTT	CASSPSRARALGSTIYF
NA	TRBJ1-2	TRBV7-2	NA	TGTGCCAGCAGCCGGGACGGCCGGGTTCGCACCTTC	CASSRDGRVRTF
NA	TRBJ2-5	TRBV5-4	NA	TGTGCCAGCAGTCGCCCCTCTGGAGTGAACCAAGAGACCCAGTACTTC	CASSRPSGVNQETQYF
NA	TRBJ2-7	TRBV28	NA	TGTGCCAGCACCCTAGGGGTTTCCTACGAGCAGTACTTC	CASTLGVSYEQYF
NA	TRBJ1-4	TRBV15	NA	TGTGCCACCAGCAGGCGATCCCGGGACCCGGGAGGTGAAAAACTGTTTTTT	CATSRRSRDPGGEKLFF
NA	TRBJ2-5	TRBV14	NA	TGTGCCAGCAGCCCGAACGCCTTTTCCCAGTACTTC	CASSPNAFSQYF